The sequence of this TCR beta chain was determined in a study of vaccination effects on CD4 cells after COVID-19. Study-wide context: There were a couple of convalescent patients who gave samples 16 days and one week before vaccination. The study's findings and limits: Clones from infection and from vaccination both contracted markedly late after vaccination. The study dataset contains few convalescent patients and includes no early post-infection timepoints.

Viral peptide pools were used in the ViraFEST assay to expand antigen-specific CD4+ T cells, and sequencing came afterward. Having been cultured for approximately ten days, the cells underwent CD4+ T cell isolation. The infection with SARS-CoV-2 (confirmed by PCR) occurred in this person between March and December 2020. Half-medium exchanges with IL-2 medium took place on days 3 and 7. The protocol was immunoSEQ multiplex PCR, while the TCRdb copy is restricted to in-frame clones and leaves out a portion. The repertoire consists of 20,000 or so clones, with about 74% occurring once and the leading ten covering 16%. Comment on this clone: As yet, its antigen is unknown.

Sequencing was performed on CD4+ T cells from PBMCs cultured with SARS-CoV-2 spike peptides, taken before COVID-19 vaccination. The clonotype was recovered from a human donor who had a prior SARS-CoV-2 infection.

DNA of the CDR3: TGTGCCAGCAGCTTGATGGGGGGATCCTACGAGCAGTACTTC. As protein: CASSLMGGSYEQYF. The chain carries TRBV7-3 and TRBJ2-7; maybe TRBD2 (6 bases). The CDR3 runs to 14 residues. The ends were cut back, 3 bases at V and 1 base at J, with 10 bases in the middle. The germline V gene encodes CDR1 SGHTA and CDR2 FQGTGA.